This passage covers 14 T cell receptor beta chains from one sample sequenced in a study of tumor and adjacent non-tumor tissue in lung cancer. Three rounds of nested PCR, following a modified ARM-PCR protocol, produced the TCRbeta library. TCRdb reprocessed the multiplex PCR reads with MiXCR, giving one entry per CDR3 protein. Altogether roughly 45,000 distinct CDR3 sequences are present, roughly 60% being singletons, with the ten largest covering 35% to 50%. No cell sorting was done before RNA was extracted from the tissue. The normal lung tissue was taken more than 3 cm from the tumor edge. The sample comprised distant non-tumor lung tissue. Every receptor here comes from a man aged 45-65 years with non-small cell lung cancer.

This clonotype occurred a few times. A much bigger clone sits one base away, suggesting this may be a read error. The V gene is TRBV28, the J gene TRBJ2-7, with 7 bases matching TRBD2. After removal of 6 bases from V and 9 bases from J, the junction contained 11 bases not matched to a gene. This CDR3 has 13 amino acids. Germline V gives CDR1 MDHEN, CDR2 SYDVKM. DNA of the CDR3: TGTGCCAGCAGCGGCGGGAGCCTGGACGGGCAGTACTTC. Translated: CASSGGSLDGQYF.

Ten or more counts support this clonotype. The chain combines TRBV12-3 or TRBV12-4 with TRBJ1-5, with 8 bases matching TRBD1. The V gene end was trimmed by 7 bases and the J gene end by 6 bases; junction bases not matched to a gene: 11. The CDR3 has 15 residues. For the CDR3, the DNA is TGTGCCAGCACCTCTGCGTCAGGGGGCATTCAGCCCCAGCATTTT. It codes for CASTSASGGIQPQHF.

This clonotype was detected only once. The chain employs TRBV28 and TRBJ1-2, with D tentatively TRBD1 (5 bases). V lost 2 bases and J 9 bases, leaving 16 bases between the germline ends. This CDR3 region has 14 residues. Germline CDR1 and CDR2: MDHEN and SYDVKM. The chain's CDR3 is CASSLNRGGDRYTF. CDR3 coding DNA: TGTGCCAGCAGTTTAAATCGGGGGGGGGATCGCTACACCTTC.

Concerning this clonotype: The conserved closing phenylalanine or tryptophan is absent in this CDR3, likely reflecting a read error. The gene calls are TRBV16 and TRBJ1-5, with no clear D. Germline assignment: CDR1 KGHSY and CDR2 FQNENV. The CDR3 covers 13 residues. The CDR3 DNA reads TGTGTCAGCAGTCAACAAGAAAATCAGCCCCAGCATTCT. It specifies CVSSQQENQPQHS.

This clonotype was found a few times. This may stem from a read error, because a much larger clone lies one nucleotide away. The CDR3 DNA reads TGTGCCACCAGTGACTTAAATGAGCAGTTCTTC. This encodes CATSDLNEQFF. The chain joins TRBV10-3 to TRBJ2-1; D is unclear. The CDR3 consists of 11 residues. CDR1 is ENHRY and CDR2 is SYGVKD in the germline V gene.

The CDR3 DNA follows: TGCAGCGCCGAACTACTAGCGGGAGTACAGAATGAGCAGTTCTTC. Its translation: CSAELLAGVQNEQFF. The chain carries TRBV29-1 and TRBJ2-1, with 11 bases matching TRBD2. In germline, CDR1 is SQVTM, CDR2 ANQGSEA. The CDR3 has 15 residues. Germline trimming cut 7 bases from V and 7 bases from J; bases unmatched to any gene: 12.

On this clonotype itself: Without the conserved terminal phenylalanine or tryptophan, this CDR3 likely stems from a read error. The chain combines TRBV6-5 with TRBJ1-5; D is unclear. CDR1 and CDR2 (germline): MNHEY, SVGAGI. V was pared by 2 bases and J by 7 bases, with 15 bases between. The length of the CDR3 is 15 residues. DNA for the CDR3: TGTGCCAGCAGTTACACGAGGAACAGTTCACAGCCCCAGCATCTT. Translated: CASSYTRNSSQPQHL.

This clonotype appeared a single time. The germline gene is not matched at one end of the junction; a read error may be the cause. This chain uses TRBV6-6 with TRBJ1-4; D not certain. The CDR3 has 15 residues. The V gene's germline CDR1 is MNHNY and CDR2 SVGAGI (reference sequence). The CDR3 nucleotides read TGTACCAGCAGTCCCCAAGAGCCTGGAAGTGAAAAACTGTTATTT. This translates into CTSSPQEPGSEKLLF.

For this clonotype: Compared with germline, one end of the junction differs, possibly owing to a read error. The gene calls are TRBV29-1 and TRBJ2-5; the D is unclear. The CDR3 has 14 residues. From germline, CDR1 is SQVTM and CDR2 ANQGSEA. The CDR3 sequence: CTVDSAGLQETQYF. DNA of the CDR3: TGCACCGTTGATTCAGCAGGCCTTCAGGAGACCCAGTACTTC.

On this clonotype: The junction departs from germline at one end; a sequencing error may be responsible. This sequence joins TRBV5-5 and TRBJ2-7; D ambiguous. This CDR3 is built from 12 residues. The germline V gene encodes CDR1 SGHKS and CDR2 YYEKEE (reference sequence). CDR3 in DNA: TGCGCCAGCAACTTGGTGGGCTACGAGCAGTACTTC. Amino acid sequence: CASNLVGYEQYF.

J is TRBJ2-7 and V is TRBV20-1; D uncertain. The CDR3 spans 14 residues. V gave up 4 bases and J gave up 3 bases, with 16 bases separating them. The germline CDR1 and CDR2 sequences are DFQATT and SNEGSKA (reference sequence). CDR3 protein: CSATPGGSLYEQYF. The DNA of the CDR3 is TGCAGTGCTACCCCAGGCGGCTCCCTCTACGAGCAGTACTTC.

The rearrangement joins TRBV10-2 to TRBJ1-6, with D uncertain. V lost 11 bases, J lost 3 bases, and 14 bases lay in between. The CDR3 is made up of 14 amino acids. Germline assignment: CDR1 WSHSY and CDR2 SAAADI. The CDR3 reads CAGTLMDYNSPLHF. In DNA form, the CDR3 reads TGCGCCGGCACCCTTATGGACTATAATTCACCCCTCCACTTT.

This chain joins TRBV2 and TRBJ2-7, with D uncertain. This CDR3 region has 11 residues. The germline V and J ends were trimmed by 7 bases and 7 bases, with 11 bases remaining between them. The germline CDR1 and CDR2 sequences are SNHLY and FYNNEI. The CDR3 nucleotides read TGTGCCAGCATGGTGGCCCTTGAGCAGTACTTC. Its translation is CASMVALEQYF.

This clonotype was observed many times. The chain combines TRBV4-1 with TRBJ1-6, with D uncertain. Trimming took off 4 bases at V and 2 bases at J, with 12 bases between the two ends. This CDR3 contains 16 residues. CDR1 and CDR2 (germline): MGHRA, YSYEKL. CDR3 nucleotide sequence: TGCGCCAGCAGCCGGGTGAGGGAGACCTATAATTCACCCCTCCACTTT. Its protein product is CASSRVRETYNSPLHF.